The rows below give T cell receptor beta chains drawn from one sample of a study of T cells in Graves' hyperthyroidism and ophthalmopathy. MiXCR, applied by TCRdb to the multiplex PCR reads, yields one record per CDR3 protein. The profile shows 550,000 to 600,000 distinct CDR3 sequences, approximately 15% of them singletons. The sample was blood. Receptors originate from a woman under 30 with Graves' ophthalmopathy. Each CDR3 is given with its conserved first and last residue. The D gene is left open where the match is weak. Some rows have no size entry. The others give once, few or many, or a class for an expanded clone.

D: -; size: many; V: TRBV11-2; length: 12; J: TRBJ2-5; DNA: TGTGCCAGCAGCCCCACAACAGAGACCCAGTACTTC; CDR3: CASSPTTETQYF
D: -; size: few; V: TRBV6-1; length: 12; J: TRBJ1-4; DNA: TGTGCCAGCTCACAGATTAATGAAAAACTGTTTTTT; CDR3: CASSQINEKLFF
D: -; size: many; V: TRBV6-1; length: 16; J: TRBJ1-6; DNA: TGTGCCAGCAGTGAACAGCCCCCGCAGAGAAATTCACCCCTCCACTTT; CDR3: CASSEQPPQRNSPLHF
D: -; size: many; V: TRBV24-1; length: 14; J: TRBJ1-2; DNA: TGTGCCACCAGTGGCCAGGACAGAGGCTATGGCTACACCTTC; CDR3: CATSGQDRGYGYTF
D: -; size: few; V: TRBV7-9; length: 16; J: TRBJ2-2; DNA: TGTGCCAGCAGCCCCCTGGAGGGGGCGAAGACCGGGGAGCTGTTTTTT; CDR3: CASSPLEGAKTGELFF
D: -; size: few; V: TRBV20-1; length: 15; J: TRBJ2-7; DNA: TGCAGTGCCAGTCCGATAGGGACTTCGACCTACGAGCAGTACTTC; CDR3: CSASPIGTSTYEQYF
D: -; size: many; V: TRBV12-3/TRBV12-4; length: 14; J: TRBJ1-1; DNA: TGTGCCAGCACCATCACAGGCATTAACACTGAAGCTTTCTTT; CDR3: CASTITGINTEAFF
D: TRBD2; size: many; V: TRBV27; length: 15; J: TRBJ2-1; DNA: TGTGCCAGCACGTCCGGGACTAGCGGGAGACGGGAGCAGTTCTTC; CDR3: CASTSGTSGRREQFF
D: TRBD2; size: -; V: TRBV9; length: 16; J: TRBJ2-3; DNA: TGTGCCAGCAGCGCGCACTCCGGGACTAGAGGGGATACGCAGTATTTT; CDR3: CASSAHSGTRGDTQYF
D: -; size: many; V: TRBV4-1; length: 18; J: TRBJ2-2; DNA: TGCGCCAGCAGCCAAGCTAAACTAGCACCGAGGGGGACCGGGGAGCTGTTTTTT; CDR3: CASSQAKLAPRGTGELFF
D: -; size: many; V: TRBV9; length: 14; J: TRBJ2-3; DNA: TGTGCCAGCGTCGGAGGGCTCCGCGGAGATACGCAGTATTTT; CDR3: CASVGGLRGDTQYF
D: -; size: once; V: TRBV20-1; length: 14; J: TRBJ1-5; DNA: TGCAGTCCAATCTCTTGGAGTACCAATCAGCCCCAGCATTTT; CDR3: CSPISWSTNQPQHF
D: -; size: many; V: TRBV2; length: 13; J: TRBJ1-2; DNA: TGTGCCAGCAGTCTAAGGGGGGCGCGTGGCTACACCTTC; CDR3: CASSLRGARGYTF
D: -; size: many; V: TRBV9; length: 13; J: TRBJ2-3; DNA: TGTGCCAGCAGCGTAGCTCCGTTTGATACGCAGTATTTT; CDR3: CASSVAPFDTQYF
D: -; size: -; V: TRBV25-1; length: 16; J: TRBJ2-7; DNA: TGTGCCAGCAGTGAATATGTGGGGGCAGCGAACTACGAGCAGTACTTC; CDR3: CASSEYVGAANYEQYF
D: TRBD1; size: many; V: TRBV10-3; length: 15; J: TRBJ2-2; DNA: TGTGCCATCAGCGCCCAGGGGGCCAACACCGGGGAGCTGTTTTTT; CDR3: CAISAQGANTGELFF
D: -; size: -; V: TRBV7-9; length: 13; J: TRBJ2-2; DNA: TGTGCCAGCACTGTAGGCGCAGCCGGGGAGCTGTTTTTT; CDR3: CASTVGAAGELFF
D: TRBD2; size: many; V: TRBV5-1; length: 16; J: TRBJ2-7; DNA: TGCGCCAGCAGACCCGGGACTAGTTATATCAGCGACGAGCAGTACTTC; CDR3: CASRPGTSYISDEQYF
D: -; size: many; V: TRBV28; length: 12; J: TRBJ1-2; DNA: TGTGCCAGCAGTAAGGGGCCCTATGGCTACACCTTC; CDR3: CASSKGPYGYTF
D: TRBD2; size: many; V: TRBV7-9; length: 17; J: TRBJ2-7; DNA: TGTGCCAGCAGCTTGGATACCGGGACTAGCGATCCCTACGAGCAGTACTTC; CDR3: CASSLDTGTSDPYEQYF
D: TRBD2; size: many; V: TRBV2; length: 14; J: TRBJ2-7; DNA: TGTGCCAGCAAAAGACTAGCGGGAACCTACGAGCAGTACTTC; CDR3: CASKRLAGTYEQYF
D: -; size: many; V: TRBV20-1; length: 15; J: TRBJ2-7; DNA: TGCAGTGCTAGTGGAGCGGCCCTTAGCTCCTACGAGCAGTACTTC; CDR3: CSASGAALSSYEQYF
D: TRBD1; size: many; V: TRBV19; length: 13; J: TRBJ2-1; DNA: TGTGCCAGTAGCAGGGGGTCTTACAATGAGCAGTTCTTC; CDR3: CASSRGSYNEQFF
D: -; size: -; V: TRBV6-1; length: 14; J: TRBJ2-7; DNA: TGTGCCAGCAGTCCATCGGGTGTAGGATACGAGCAGTACTTC; CDR3: CASSPSGVGYEQYF
D: -; size: many; V: TRBV20-1; length: 13; J: TRBJ2-5; DNA: TGCAGTGCTAGAGGGGGAGCTCAAGAGACCCAGTACTTC; CDR3: CSARGGAQETQYF
D: TRBD2; size: many; V: TRBV20-1; length: 15; J: TRBJ2-3; DNA: TGCAGTGCTAGAGATGGGGGGGAGGGCACAGATACGCAGTATTTT; CDR3: CSARDGGEGTDTQYF
D: -; size: many; V: TRBV6-1; length: 16; J: TRBJ2-3; DNA: TGTGCCAGCAGTTACAGGGTGCAGGAGGCCACAGATACGCAGTATTTT; CDR3: CASSYRVQEATDTQYF
D: -; size: -; V: TRBV19; length: 17; J: TRBJ2-1; DNA: TGTGCCAGTCCGAACGCCGCGTTGGCTAGCGTCAACAATGAGCAGTTCTTC; CDR3: CASPNAALASVNNEQFF
D: TRBD1; size: many; V: TRBV30; length: 12; J: TRBJ1-2; DNA: TGTGCCTGGAGAGGACAGGGTGGAGGCTACACCTTC; CDR3: CAWRGQGGGYTF
D: TRBD1; size: -; V: TRBV10-3; length: 16; J: TRBJ1-5; DNA: TGTGCCATCAGTGACGTCCAACAGGGGCTCCTCCAGCCCCAGCATTTT; CDR3: CAISDVQQGLLQPQHF
D: TRBD2; size: few; V: TRBV4-3; length: 19; J: TRBJ2-7; DNA: TGCGCCAGCAGCCGAGCGGGATGGAAGCGGGAGGGCCGTCGGGACGAGCAGTACTTC; CDR3: CASSRAGWKREGRRDEQYF
D: -; size: many; V: TRBV7-3; length: 16; J: TRBJ2-1; DNA: TGTGCCAGCAGCTCCCCTGGGACACGTGGGGGGAGTGAGCAGTTCTTC; CDR3: CASSSPGTRGGSEQFF
D: -; size: few; V: TRBV30; length: 14; J: TRBJ2-3; DNA: TGTGCCTGGGACGGGGGCGGAAGCACAGATACGCAGTATTTT; CDR3: CAWDGGGSTDTQYF
D: TRBD2; size: -; V: TRBV19; length: 18; J: TRBJ2-1; DNA: TGTGCCAGTAGTGTATCCGGGGGACTAGCGGGAACCTACAATGAGCAGTTCTTC; CDR3: CASSVSGGLAGTYNEQFF
D: -; size: -; V: TRBV18; length: 17; J: TRBJ1-3; DNA: TGTGCCAGCTCACTGACTGGGGAGGGATTCTCTGGAAACACCATATATTTT; CDR3: CASSLTGEGFSGNTIYF
D: -; size: -; V: TRBV6-1; length: 11; J: TRBJ1-5; DNA: TGTGCCAGCAGTGGTCCTACGCCCCAGCATTTT; CDR3: CASSGPTPQHF
D: -; size: many; V: TRBV28; length: 17; J: TRBJ1-3; DNA: TGTGCCAGCAGTACCATAGAAGGACTCTCGGGCGGAAACACCATATATTTT; CDR3: CASSTIEGLSGGNTIYF
D: TRBD2; size: -; V: TRBV7-9; length: 16; J: TRBJ2-2; DNA: TGTGCCAGCAGCCGAGGGACTAGCGGGACCACCGGGGAGCTGTTTTTT; CDR3: CASSRGTSGTTGELFF
D: -; size: many; V: TRBV20-1; length: 13; J: TRBJ1-6; DNA: TGCAGTGCTAGATCAACCCTAGGGACACCCCTCCACTTT; CDR3: CSARSTLGTPLHF
D: -; size: few; V: TRBV19; length: 16; J: TRBJ2-1; DNA: TGTGCCAGTAGTAGGACCCCGGGATTCTCCTACAATGAGCAGTTCTTC; CDR3: CASSRTPGFSYNEQFF